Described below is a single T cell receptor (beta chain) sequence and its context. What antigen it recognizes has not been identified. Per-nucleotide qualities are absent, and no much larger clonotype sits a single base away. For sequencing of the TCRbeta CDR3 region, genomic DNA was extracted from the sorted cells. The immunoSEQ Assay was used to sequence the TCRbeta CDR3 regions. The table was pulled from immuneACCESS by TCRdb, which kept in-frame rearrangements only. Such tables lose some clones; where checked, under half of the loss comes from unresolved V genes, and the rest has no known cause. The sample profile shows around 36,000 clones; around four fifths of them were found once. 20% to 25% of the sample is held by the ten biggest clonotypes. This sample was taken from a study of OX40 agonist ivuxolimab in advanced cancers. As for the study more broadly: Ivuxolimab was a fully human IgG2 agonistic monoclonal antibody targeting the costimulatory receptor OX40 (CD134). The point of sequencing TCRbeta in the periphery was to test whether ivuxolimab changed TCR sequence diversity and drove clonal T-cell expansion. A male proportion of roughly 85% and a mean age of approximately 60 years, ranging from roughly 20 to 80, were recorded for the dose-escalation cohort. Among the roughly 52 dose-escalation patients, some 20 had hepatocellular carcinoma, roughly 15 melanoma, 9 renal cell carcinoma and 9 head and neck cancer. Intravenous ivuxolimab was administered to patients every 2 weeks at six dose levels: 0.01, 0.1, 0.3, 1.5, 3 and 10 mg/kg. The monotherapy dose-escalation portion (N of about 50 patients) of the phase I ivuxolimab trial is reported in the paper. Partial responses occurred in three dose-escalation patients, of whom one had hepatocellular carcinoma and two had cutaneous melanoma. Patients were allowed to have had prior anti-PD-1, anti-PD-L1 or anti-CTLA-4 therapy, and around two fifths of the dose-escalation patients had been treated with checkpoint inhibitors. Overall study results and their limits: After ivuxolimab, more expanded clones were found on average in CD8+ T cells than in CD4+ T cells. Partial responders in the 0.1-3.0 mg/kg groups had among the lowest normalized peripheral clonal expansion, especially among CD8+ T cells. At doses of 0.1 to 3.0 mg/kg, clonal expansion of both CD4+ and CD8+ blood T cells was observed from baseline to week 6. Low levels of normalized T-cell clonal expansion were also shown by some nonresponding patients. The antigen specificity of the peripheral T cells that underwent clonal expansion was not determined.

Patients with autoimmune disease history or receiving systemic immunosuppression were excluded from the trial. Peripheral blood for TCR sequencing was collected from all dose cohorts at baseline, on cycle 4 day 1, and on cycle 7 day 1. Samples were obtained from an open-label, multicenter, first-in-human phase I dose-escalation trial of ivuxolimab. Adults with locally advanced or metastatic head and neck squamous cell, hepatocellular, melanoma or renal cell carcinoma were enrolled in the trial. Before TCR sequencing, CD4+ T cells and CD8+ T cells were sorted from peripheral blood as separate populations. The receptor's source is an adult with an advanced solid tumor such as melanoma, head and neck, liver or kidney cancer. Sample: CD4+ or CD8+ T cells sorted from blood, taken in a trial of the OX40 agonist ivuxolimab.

The DNA is as follows: TGTGCCAGCAGCCTTGGGTCCTACAATGAGCAGTTCTTC. It specifies CASSLGSYNEQFF. The rearranged segments are TRBV11-2 and TRBJ2-1, with the D gene uncertain. V loses 5 bases of germline sequence and J loses 1 base, and the interval between the two ends is 6 bases. The CDR3 numbers 13 residues from cysteine through phenylalanine. The CDR3 DNA has 39 bases and is translated from base 1. Sequences SGHAT (CDR1) and FQNNGV (CDR2) are obtained from the germline V gene.